This TCR beta chain originates from a study of human T cells and chemical hapten exposure. Germline CDR1 MNHEY, CDR2 SVGAGI. The CDR3 runs to 14 residues. Between the trimmed V and J ends, which lost 0 bases and 6 bases, there was a span of 11 bases. Specified time point: patch test 1, 2 weeks after DPC sensitization. Treatment meaning: therapeutic diphenylcyclopropenone sensitization with weekly scalp DPC. This clonotype was detected many times. It was the library that attached unique molecular identifiers to individual cDNA molecules. Methods used by the authors: TCR counts had a median of about 100,000 per sample and spanned about 23,224 to 750,000. MiXCR, applied by TCRdb to the RACE reads, yields one record per CDR3 protein. The V and J calls here are based on TCRdb, not the publication. The data contain more than 65,000 distinct CDR3 sequences, around 7% of them singletons.

J is TRBJ1-1 and V is TRBV6-5; D call uncertain. The clonotype originates from a woman in her thirties with alopecia areata. Some clones in this sample may be carry-over from other donors' samples. The starting material was whole blood, obtained in connection with sensitization to the hapten diphenylcyclopropenone (DPC). Written as DNA, the CDR3 is TGTGCCAGCAGTTACTCGTCCTTCAGCCCTGAAGCTTTCTTT. Translating gives CASSYSSFSPEAFF.